Below, 28 T cell receptor beta chains from the same sample are listed, as sequenced in a study of CD4 T cell repertoires in COVID-19. This table comes from immunoSEQ multiplex PCR, and its TCRdb copy is limited to in-frame clones, with some not included. The sample records about 75,000 clones, around four fifths being singletons. The material sequenced was CD4+ T cells from peripheral blood, taken after recovery from COVID-19. These receptors originate from a human donor who had COVID-19.

The chain recombines TRBV7-3 with TRBJ2-3, with D perhaps TRBD2 (6 bases). With 4 bases removed from V and 0 bases from J, the gap between germline ends came to 11 bases. This CDR3 comprises 15 residues. Germline CDR1 is SGHTA and CDR2 is FQGTGA. As DNA, the CDR3 is TGTGCCAGCAGCTCCCGGGGGAGAAGCACAGATACGCAGTATTTT. This codes for CASSSRGRSTDTQYF.

The V call is TRBV11-2, the J call TRBJ2-1, with D possibly matching TRBD1 (6 bases). V was pared by 3 bases and J by 4 bases, with 7 bases between. Germline V gene lookup returns CDR1 SGHAT and CDR2 FQNNGV. The CDR3 extends over 13 amino acids. CDR3 amino acids: CASSFDRYNEQFF. The DNA for the CDR3 is TGTGCCAGCAGCTTCGACAGGTACAATGAGCAGTTCTTC. Full variable domain (outside the CDR3, taken from reference TRBV11-2 and TRBJ2-1): EAGVAQSPRYKIIEKRQSVAFWCNPISGHATLYWYQQILGQGPKLLIQFQNNGVVDDSQLPKDRFSAERLKGVDSTLKIQPAKLEDSAVYLCASSFDRYNEQFFGPGTRLTVL.

The chain couples TRBV5-1 to TRBJ1-1; D is unresolved. Germline V gene lookup returns CDR1 SGHRS and CDR2 YFSETQ. Trimming took 2 bases from V and 0 from J, leaving 14 bases between them. CDR3 size: 16 residues. The CDR3 reads CASSFLEGGLNTEAFF. DNA for the CDR3: TGCGCCAGCAGCTTCCTCGAGGGAGGACTGAACACTGAAGCTTTCTTT.

The table lists this clone with a few counts. V and J are TRBV20-1 and TRBJ2-5; tentative D call: TRBD1 (5 bases). Looked up from germline, CDR1 is DFQATT and CDR2 is SNEGSKA (reference sequence). V lost 3 bases, J lost 4 bases, and 21 bases lay in between. This CDR3 contains 16 residues. CDR3: CSASNQESQGIETQYF. CDR3 in DNA: TGCAGTGCTAGTAACCAAGAGAGTCAGGGTATAGAGACCCAGTACTTC.

V is TRBV19 and J is TRBJ1-3; weak D call: TRBD1 (6 bases). The CDR3 totals 14 residues. The V end was cut by 5 bases, the J end by 0 bases, with 8 bases between. CDR1 is LNHDA and CDR2 is SQIVND in the germline V gene (reference sequence). The CDR3 DNA is TGTGCCAGTAGTTGGACAGCCTCTGGAAACACCATATATTTT. It codes for CASSWTASGNTIYF.

CDR3 loop: CASSLQTSGSTPQYF. Here the CDR3 DNA reads TGTGCCAGCAGTCTTCAGACTAGCGGGAGTACTCCGCAGTATTTT. The J gene is TRBJ2-3, the V gene TRBV3-1 (or the pseudogene TRBV3-2); 12 bases map to TRBD2. The CDR3 spans 15 residues. V shed 6 bases and J 10 bases; nucleotides not matched to a gene: 11. The germline CDR1 and CDR2 sequences are LGHDT and YNNKEL (reference sequence).

J is TRBJ1-2 and V is TRBV6-5, with 9 bases aligning to TRBD1. The J segment lost 8 bases and the V segment lost 8 bases, leaving 9 bases of the junction unmatched. CDR1 and CDR2 (germline): MNHEY, SVGAGI. This CDR3 is 13 amino acids long. CDR3 amino acids: CASQRTGAGGYTF. The CDR3 DNA follows: TGTGCCAGCCAGAGGACAGGGGCTGGCGGCTACACCTTC.

The chain uses TRBV27 and TRBJ1-5, with D unclear. The germline V and J ends were trimmed by 2 bases and 11 bases, with 13 bases remaining between them. In germline, CDR1 is MNHEY, CDR2 SMNVEV (reference sequence). CDR3 length: 13 amino acids. CDR3 DNA: TGTGCCAGCAGTTTAAGAGACCAATCAGCCCAGCATTTT. Protein: CASSLRDQSAQHF.

V gene TRBV10-3 combines with J gene TRBJ2-7, with TRBD1 identical over 10 bases. Unmatched junction bases numbered 4, after V lost 4 bases and J lost 4 bases. The germline V gene has CDR1 ENHRY and CDR2 SYGVKD. This CDR3 is built from 14 residues. This CDR3 reads CAISGTGGSYEQYF. Here the CDR3 DNA reads TGTGCCATCAGTGGGACAGGGGGTTCGTACGAGCAGTACTTC.

About this clone itself: Other nucleotide sequences from this sample produce the same CDR3. This chain links TRBV5-1 with TRBJ1-1; possible D gene TRBD1, 5 bases. The CDR3 extends over 14 amino acids. Trimming took off 7 bases at V and 3 bases at J, with 16 bases between the two ends. Germline CDR1 is SGHRS and CDR2 is YFSETQ. CDR3 loop: CASSGQGGDTEAFF. Here the CDR3 DNA reads TGCGCCAGCTCGGGCCAAGGAGGGGACACTGAAGCTTTCTTT.

This chain uses TRBV29-1 with TRBJ2-5; no definite D call. The CDR3 length is 14 residues. Trimming removed 1 base from V and 6 bases from J, with 15 bases in between. Per germline, CDR1 SQVTM and CDR2 ANQGSEA. The CDR3 is CSVEGVRGPQTQYF. DNA for the CDR3: TGCAGCGTTGAAGGGGTTCGTGGTCCGCAGACCCAGTACTTC. Looking up the rest from reference TRBV29-1 and TRBJ2-5 gives the full variable domain: SAVISQKPSRDICQRGTSLTIQCQVDSQVTMMFWYRQQPGQSLTLIATANQGSEATYESGFVIDKFPISRPNLTFSTLTVSNMSPEDSSIYLCSVEGVRGPQTQYFGPGTRLLVL.

This chain uses TRBV3-1 (or the pseudogene TRBV3-2) with TRBJ2-1; D may be TRBD2 (7 bases). The CDR3 totals 15 residues. With 4 bases removed from V and 4 bases from J, the gap between germline ends came to 14 bases. CDR1 LGHDT and CDR2 YNNKEL come from the germline V gene (reference sequence). The CDR3: CASSPSRGGYNEQFF. As DNA, the CDR3 is TGTGCCAGCAGCCCGTCGAGGGGGGGTTACAATGAGCAGTTCTTC.

The genes are TRBV9 and TRBJ2-1; 7 nucleotides match TRBD1. The CDR3 totals 16 residues. Germline V gene sequence: CDR1 SGDLS, CDR2 YYNGEE. V lost 3 bases to trimming and J lost 7 bases; unmatched junction nucleotides: 13. The CDR3 here is CASSGSVGPQGNEQFF. The CDR3 coding sequence is TGTGCCAGCAGCGGCTCTGTTGGACCACAGGGGAATGAGCAGTTCTTC.

This chain uses TRBV5-1 with TRBJ1-3; D is perhaps TRBD1 (5 bases). Trimming cost V 1 base and J 4 bases, with 12 bases left between them. The germline V gene encodes CDR1 SGHRS and CDR2 YFSETQ. The CDR3 consists of 15 residues. The CDR3 coding sequence is TGCGCCAGCAGCTTGTCCGGGTCAGGGGGAAACACCATATATTTT. Protein: CASSLSGSGGNTIYF.

The chain employs TRBV24-1 and TRBJ2-3; D might be TRBD2 (6 bases). CDR1 and CDR2 from the germline V gene are KGHDR and SFDVKD. This CDR3 has 14 residues. The V gene lost 4 bases and the J gene lost 6 bases, with 13 bases spanning the gap. This CDR3 is CATSEGGSRDTQYF. The CDR3 DNA is TGTGCCACCAGTGAGGGGGGTTCTAGGGATACGCAGTATTTT.

J is TRBJ2-7 and V is TRBV15; 11 positions agree with TRBD1. Trimming cost V 2 bases and J 6 bases; bases outside gene matches: 15. The CDR3 extends over 18 amino acids. Germline-derived CDR1 and CDR2 are LNHNV and YYDKDF (reference sequence). CDR3 coding DNA: TGTGCCACCAGCAGATCCGGGACAGGGGGAGCCTTATATGGCGAGCAGTACTTC. Protein product: CATSRSGTGGALYGEQYF.

The chain carries TRBV6-5 and TRBJ1-1; 9 nucleotides match TRBD1. There are 14 residues in the CDR3. Germline values: CDR1 MNHEY, CDR2 SVGAGI. The trim removed 5 bases at V and 1 base at J, leaving 2 bases unmatched. The CDR3 sequence: CASSRGQGNTEAFF. As DNA, the CDR3 is TGTGCCAGCAGTAGGGGACAGGGGAACACTGAAGCTTTCTTT.

The CDR3 region has the DNA TGTGCCAGCAGTCCGATCCTCGGACTAGCGGGGGGCGGAGGTGAGCAGTTCTTC. This encodes CASSPILGLAGGGGEQFF. The chain combines TRBV27 with TRBJ2-1; 14 positions agree with TRBD2. The CDR3 sequence is 18 residues long. The ends lost 5 bases at V and 9 bases at J; junction bases unmatched: 15. The germline gives CDR1 MNHEY, CDR2 SMNVEV (reference sequence).

The V and J genes are TRBV19 and TRBJ2-2; no reliable D call. V lost 5 bases, J lost 7 bases, and 14 bases lay in between. This CDR3 is built from 14 residues. Germline V lookup: CDR1 LNHDA, CDR2 SQIVND (reference sequence). This CDR3 reads CASSPTSSHGELFF. DNA for the CDR3: TGTGCCAGTAGTCCGACAAGTTCCCACGGGGAGCTGTTTTTT.

This chain connects TRBV6-2 or TRBV6-3 to TRBJ1-2; D unresolved. Trimming took 6 bases from V and 0 from J, leaving 14 bases between them. CDR3 size: 15 residues. The germline gives CDR1 MNHEY, CDR2 SVGEGT. CDR3 sequence: CASSNPVLANYGYTF. In DNA form, the CDR3 reads TGTGCCAGCAGCAATCCGGTACTAGCTAACTATGGCTACACCTTC.

This clone has a handful of counts. The V call is TRBV12-3 or TRBV12-4, the J call TRBJ2-5; D call uncertain. This CDR3 has 13 residues. Trimming took 2 bases from V and 2 from J, leaving 6 bases between them. CDR3 amino acids: CASSLWGQETQYF. The DNA for the CDR3 is TGTGCCAGCAGTTTATGGGGACAAGAGACCCAGTACTTC.

CDR3 sequence (DNA): TGTGCCAGCAGCTTCTTGGGTGGGGGGAATTCCTACGAGCAGTACTTC. Amino acid sequence: CASSFLGGGNSYEQYF. J is TRBJ2-7 and V is TRBV5-4, with a possible D match to TRBD2 (6 bases). Germline V gene sequence: CDR1 SGHNT, CDR2 YYREEE (reference sequence). CDR3 length equals 16 residues. Deletions cut 2 bases from V and 1 base from J, with 16 bases between.

CDR3 sequence: CASSALGGGDGYTF. The DNA of the CDR3 is TGTGCCAGCAGCGCCTTGGGGGGGGGCGATGGCTACACCTTC. This chain connects TRBV21-1 to TRBJ1-2. TRBV21-1 is noted as a pseudogene. This CDR3 is 14 amino acids long.

The gene calls are TRBV10-3 and TRBJ2-7; tentative D call: TRBD1 (5 bases). The CDR3 runs to 13 residues. Trimming took 4 bases from V and 4 from J, leaving 11 bases between them. Per the germline V gene, CDR1 is ENHRY and CDR2 is SYGVKD. CDR3 sequence reads: CAISVAGMYEQYF. Written as DNA, the CDR3 is TGTGCCATCAGTGTGGCAGGGATGTACGAGCAGTACTTC.

The genes are TRBV7-3 and TRBJ2-3, with D perhaps matching TRBD1 (5 bases). CDR1 is SGHTA, CDR2 FQGTGA, per germline. CDR3 length: 13 residues. Deletions cut 5 bases from V and 4 bases from J, with 10 bases between. This chain's CDR3 is CASSLQVSDTQYF. CDR3 sequence (DNA): TGTGCCAGCAGCCTACAGGTTTCAGATACGCAGTATTTT.

This clone has only a few counts. V is TRBV5-6 and J is TRBJ2-1, with D uncertain. V lost 4 bases and J lost 14, with 13 bases in between. This CDR3 comprises 11 residues. Per germline, CDR1 SGHDT and CDR2 YYEEEE. DNA for the CDR3: TGTGCCAGCAGCCGCACGGACGTAAAGTTCTTC. It codes for CASSRTDVKFF. The full variable domain, its missing parts supplied by reference TRBV5-6 and TRBJ2-1, is DAGVTQSPTHLIKTRGQQVTLRCSPKSGHDTVSWYQQALGQGPQFIFQYYEEEERQRGNFPDRFSGHQFPNYSSELNVNALLLGDSALYLCASSRTDVKFFGPGTRLTVL.

The chain links TRBV10-1 to TRBJ2-1; 7 bases are a match to TRBD2. Germline values: CDR1 WNHNN, CDR2 SYGVQD (reference sequence). The CDR3 runs to 14 residues. The junction had 5 bases not matched to a gene; V was cut back by 3 bases and J by 6 bases. The CDR3: CASSENAGVNEQFF. The CDR3 coding sequence is TGCGCCAGCAGTGAAAACGCGGGAGTCAATGAGCAGTTCTTC.

This clone has more than one count but fewer than ten. The V and J genes are TRBV11-2 and TRBJ2-7; 9 nucleotides align to TRBD1. Trimming at V came to 1 base and at J to 5 bases, leaving 12 bases not matched to a gene. The CDR3 totals 17 residues. Germline CDR1 reads SGHAT; CDR2 reads FQNNGV. DNA of the CDR3: TGTGCCAGCAGCTTAGCCCCCTACCGGGACAGGGCCCACGAGCAGTACTTC. It specifies CASSLAPYRDRAHEQYF.